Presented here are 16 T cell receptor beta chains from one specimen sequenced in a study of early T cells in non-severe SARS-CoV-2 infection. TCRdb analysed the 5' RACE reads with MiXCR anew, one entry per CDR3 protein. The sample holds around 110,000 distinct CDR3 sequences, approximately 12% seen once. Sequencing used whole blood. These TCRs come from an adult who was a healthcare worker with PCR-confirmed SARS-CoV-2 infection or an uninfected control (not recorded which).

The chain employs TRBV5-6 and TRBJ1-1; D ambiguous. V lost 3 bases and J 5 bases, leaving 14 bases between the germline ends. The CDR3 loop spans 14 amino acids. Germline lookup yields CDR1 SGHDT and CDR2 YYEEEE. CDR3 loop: CASSWRAPGTEAFF. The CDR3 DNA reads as TGTGCCAGCAGCTGGAGGGCCCCGGGGACTGAAGCTTTCTTT.

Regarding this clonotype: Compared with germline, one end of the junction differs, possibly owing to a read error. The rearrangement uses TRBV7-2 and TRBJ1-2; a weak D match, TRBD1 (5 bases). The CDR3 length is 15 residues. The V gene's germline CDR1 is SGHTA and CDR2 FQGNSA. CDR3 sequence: CASGLRDRPNYGYTF. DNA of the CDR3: TGTGCCAGCGGCTTACGTGACAGACCTAACTATGGCTACACCTTC.

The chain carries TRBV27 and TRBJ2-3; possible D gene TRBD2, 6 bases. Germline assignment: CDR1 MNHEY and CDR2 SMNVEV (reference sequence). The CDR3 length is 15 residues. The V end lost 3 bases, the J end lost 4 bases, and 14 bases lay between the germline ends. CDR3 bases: TGTGCCAGCAGTTTCTCCGGGAGTGGAGCAGATACGCAGTATTTT. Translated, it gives CASSFSGSGADTQYF.

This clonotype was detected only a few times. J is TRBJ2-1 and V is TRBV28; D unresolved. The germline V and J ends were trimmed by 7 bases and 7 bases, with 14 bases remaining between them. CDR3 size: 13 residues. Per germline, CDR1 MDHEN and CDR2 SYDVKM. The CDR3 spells CASKDLPRNEQFF. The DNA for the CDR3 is TGTGCCAGCAAGGACCTCCCCCGGAATGAGCAGTTCTTC.

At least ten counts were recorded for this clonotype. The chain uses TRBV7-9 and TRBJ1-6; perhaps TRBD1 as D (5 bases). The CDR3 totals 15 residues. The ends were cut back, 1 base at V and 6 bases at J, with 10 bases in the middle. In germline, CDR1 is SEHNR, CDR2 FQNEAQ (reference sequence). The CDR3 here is CASSLGGTSNSPLHF. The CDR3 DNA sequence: TGTGCCAGCAGCTTAGGGGGGACCAGTAATTCACCCCTCCACTTT.

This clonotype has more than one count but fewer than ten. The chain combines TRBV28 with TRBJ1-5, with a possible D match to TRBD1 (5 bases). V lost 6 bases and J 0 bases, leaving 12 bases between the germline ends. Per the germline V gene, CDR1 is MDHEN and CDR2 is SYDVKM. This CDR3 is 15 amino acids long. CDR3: CASSLGHVSNQPQHF. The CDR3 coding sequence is TGTGCCAGCAGCCTCGGACACGTTAGCAATCAGCCCCAGCATTTT.

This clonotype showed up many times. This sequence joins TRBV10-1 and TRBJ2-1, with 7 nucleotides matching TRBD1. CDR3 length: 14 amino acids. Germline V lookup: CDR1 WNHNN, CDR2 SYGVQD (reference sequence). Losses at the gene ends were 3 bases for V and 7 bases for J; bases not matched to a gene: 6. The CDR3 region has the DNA TGCGCCAGCAGTGACGTGACAGGGACAAATGAGCAGTTCTTC. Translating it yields CASSDVTGTNEQFF.

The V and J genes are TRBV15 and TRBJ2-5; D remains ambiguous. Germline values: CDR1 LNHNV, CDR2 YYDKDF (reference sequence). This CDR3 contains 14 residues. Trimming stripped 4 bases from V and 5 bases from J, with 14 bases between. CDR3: CATSTKLGPETQYF. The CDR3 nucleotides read TGTGCCACCAGCACCAAGCTAGGGCCGGAGACCCAGTACTTC. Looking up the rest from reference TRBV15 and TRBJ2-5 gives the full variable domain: DAMVIQNPRYQVTQFGKPVTLSCSQTLNHNVMYWYQQKSSQAPKLLFHYYDKDFNNEADTPDNFQSRRPNTSFCFLDIRSPGLGDTAMYLCATSTKLGPETQYFGPGTRLLVL.

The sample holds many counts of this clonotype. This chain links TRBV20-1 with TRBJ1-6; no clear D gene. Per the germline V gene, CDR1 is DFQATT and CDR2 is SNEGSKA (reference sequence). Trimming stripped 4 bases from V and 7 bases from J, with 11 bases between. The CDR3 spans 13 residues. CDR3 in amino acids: CSATRNENSPLHF. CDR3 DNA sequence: TGCAGTGCTACCAGGAACGAAAATTCACCCCTCCACTTT.

CDR3 in amino acids: CASKRGGTQYF. DNA of the CDR3: TGTGCCAGCAAGAGAGGGGGGACCCAGTACTTC. V gene TRBV3-1 combines with J gene TRBJ2-5; D may be TRBD1 (6 bases). Germline-derived CDR1 and CDR2 are LGHDT and YNNKEL (reference sequence). This CDR3 contains 11 residues. Trimming left V 7 bases short and J 7 bases short, with 10 bases between.

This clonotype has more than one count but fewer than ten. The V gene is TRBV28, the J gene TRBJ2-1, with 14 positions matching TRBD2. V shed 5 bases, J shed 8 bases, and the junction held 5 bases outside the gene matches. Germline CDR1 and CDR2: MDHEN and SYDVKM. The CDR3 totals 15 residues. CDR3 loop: CASSEGTSGSDEQFF. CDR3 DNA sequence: TGTGCCAGCAGTGAGGGGACTAGCGGGAGTGATGAGCAGTTCTTC.

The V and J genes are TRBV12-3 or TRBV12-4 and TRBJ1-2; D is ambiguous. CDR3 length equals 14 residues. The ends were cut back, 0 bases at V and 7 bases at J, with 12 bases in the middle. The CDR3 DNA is TGTGCCAGCAGTTTAGCCTACACCCTGGGTGGCTACACCTTC. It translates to CASSLAYTLGGYTF.

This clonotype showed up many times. The CDR3 region has the DNA TGTGCCAGCAGACCTTCTAGTCCCGATACGCAGTATTTT. It yields the protein CASRPSSPDTQYF. The chain employs TRBV7-2 and TRBJ2-3; D is uncertain. The CDR3 covers 13 residues. Looked up from germline, CDR1 is SGHTA and CDR2 is FQGNSA. V lost 6 bases, J lost 6 bases, and 13 bases lay in between.

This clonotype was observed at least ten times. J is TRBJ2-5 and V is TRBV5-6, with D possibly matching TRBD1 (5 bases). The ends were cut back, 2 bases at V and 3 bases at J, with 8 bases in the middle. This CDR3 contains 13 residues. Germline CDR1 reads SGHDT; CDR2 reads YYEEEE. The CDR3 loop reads CASSFGREETQYF. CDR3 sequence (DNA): TGTGCCAGCAGCTTTGGCAGGGAAGAGACCCAGTACTTC. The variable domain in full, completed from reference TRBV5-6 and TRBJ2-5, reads DAGVTQSPTHLIKTRGQQVTLRCSPKSGHDTVSWYQQALGQGPQFIFQYYEEEERQRGNFPDRFSGHQFPNYSSELNVNALLLGDSALYLCASSFGREETQYFGPGTRLLVL.

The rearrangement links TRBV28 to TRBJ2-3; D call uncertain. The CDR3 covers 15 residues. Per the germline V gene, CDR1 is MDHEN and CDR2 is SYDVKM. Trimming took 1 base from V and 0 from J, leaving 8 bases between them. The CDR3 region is CASSLSPSSTDTQYF. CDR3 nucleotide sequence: TGTGCCAGCAGTTTATCTCCTTCTAGCACAGATACGCAGTATTTT.

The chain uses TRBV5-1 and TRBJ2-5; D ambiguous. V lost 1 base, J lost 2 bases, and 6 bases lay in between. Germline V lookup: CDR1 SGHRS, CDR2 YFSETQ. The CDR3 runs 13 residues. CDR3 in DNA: TGCGCCAGCAGCTTGACCAGACAAGAGACCCAGTACTTC. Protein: CASSLTRQETQYF.